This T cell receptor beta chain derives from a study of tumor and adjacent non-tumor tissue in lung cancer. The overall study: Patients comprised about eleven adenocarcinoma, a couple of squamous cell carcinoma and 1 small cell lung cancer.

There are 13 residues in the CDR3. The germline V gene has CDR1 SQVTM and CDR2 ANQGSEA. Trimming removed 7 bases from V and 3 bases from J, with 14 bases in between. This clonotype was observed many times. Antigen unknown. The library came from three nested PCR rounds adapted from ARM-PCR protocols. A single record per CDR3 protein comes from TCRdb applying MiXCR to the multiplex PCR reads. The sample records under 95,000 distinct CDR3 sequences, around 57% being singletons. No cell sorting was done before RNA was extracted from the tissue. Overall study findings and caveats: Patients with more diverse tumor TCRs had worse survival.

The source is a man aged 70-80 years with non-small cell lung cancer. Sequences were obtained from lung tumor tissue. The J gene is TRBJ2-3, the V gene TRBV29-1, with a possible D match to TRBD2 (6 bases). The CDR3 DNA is TGCAGCGGGGGATACGGGAGTACAGATACGCAGTATTTT. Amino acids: CSGGYGSTDTQYF.